This TCR beta chain was sequenced during a study of T cell responses to AZD1222 COVID-19 vaccine. Across the study: Pooled together were second doses at about 4 or about 12 weeks. Study-wide findings and caveats: Only 5 or 6 people who got AZD1222 tested seropositive at baseline. Most donors were white British, females outnumbered males, and clonal diversity was possibly underestimated. The span of vaccine-associated CD4 TCRs extended across spike, with dominance at 160-218 and 743-854.

Deletions cut 6 bases from V and 2 bases from J, with 14 bases between. Germline assignment: CDR1 MDHEN and CDR2 SYDVKM. The CDR3 totals 15 residues. Profiling relied on immunoSEQ multiplex PCR, and the TCRdb table lists in-frame clones only, not all of them. The sample lists some 150,000 clones, around 92% seen once, with 2.5% to 3.5% in the top ten. To note about this clone: What it binds is unknown.

The source is an adult in good health. Sequences were derived from peripheral blood, sampled on day 0 of AZD1222 vaccination. The chain joins TRBV28 to TRBJ1-5; unclear D gene. CDR3 loop: CASSTLQSGNQPQHF. Here the CDR3 DNA reads TGTGCCAGCAGCACCCTACAGTCGGGCAATCAGCCCCAGCATTTT. Full variable domain (missing parts from reference TRBV28 and TRBJ1-5): DVKVTQSSRYLVKRTGEKVFLECVQDMDHENMFWYRQDPGLGLRLIYFSYDVKMKEKGDIPEGYSVSREKKERFSLILESASTNQTSMYLCASSTLQSGNQPQHFGDGTRLSIL.